What follows is one T cell receptor beta chain and its context. These data belong to a study of blood T cell repertoires in COVID-19. Study-wide context: COVID-19 samples from acute and convalescent phases originated in the United States, Italy and Spain. The cDNA or gDNA used as material had been derived from T cells, B-cell-depleted T cells, or PBMCs.

How the authors handled the data: Reference gene primer amplification yielded estimated nucleated cell counts. TCRdb keeps only in-frame clones here, not all; method: immunoSEQ multiplex PCR. That table gives V, J and clone size, and the DNA gave D and trimming. The data contain tens of thousands of clones, around nine tenths of them seen just once; the ten biggest clones take up more than 7%. Sequenced material: peripheral blood. This clonotype was sampled from a woman in her 70s with acute or convalescent COVID-19.

CDR3 bases: TGTGCCAGCAGCCAAGATGGACAGGGGGGATTTGAAAAACTGTTTTTT. Translating gives CASSQDGQGGFEKLFF. The chain joins TRBV7-6 to TRBJ1-4; TRBD1 aligns across 10 bases. Germline loops: CDR1 SGHVS, CDR2 FNYEAQ. The CDR3 is made up of 16 amino acids. The V segment lost 5 bases and the J segment 7 bases; nucleotides outside the gene matches: 10.